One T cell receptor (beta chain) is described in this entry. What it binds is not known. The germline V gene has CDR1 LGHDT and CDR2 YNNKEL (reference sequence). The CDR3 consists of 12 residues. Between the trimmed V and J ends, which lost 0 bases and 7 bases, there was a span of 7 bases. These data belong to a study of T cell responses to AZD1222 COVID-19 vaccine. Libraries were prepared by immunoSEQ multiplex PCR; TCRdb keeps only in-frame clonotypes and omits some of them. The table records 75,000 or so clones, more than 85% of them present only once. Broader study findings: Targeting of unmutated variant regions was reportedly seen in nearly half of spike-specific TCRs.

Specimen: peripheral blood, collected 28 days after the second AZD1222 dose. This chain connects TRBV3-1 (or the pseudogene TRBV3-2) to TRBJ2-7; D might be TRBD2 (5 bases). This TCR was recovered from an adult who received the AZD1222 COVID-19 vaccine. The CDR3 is CASSQDTGEQYF. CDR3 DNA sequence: TGTGCCAGCAGCCAAGATACGGGGGAGCAGTACTTC.